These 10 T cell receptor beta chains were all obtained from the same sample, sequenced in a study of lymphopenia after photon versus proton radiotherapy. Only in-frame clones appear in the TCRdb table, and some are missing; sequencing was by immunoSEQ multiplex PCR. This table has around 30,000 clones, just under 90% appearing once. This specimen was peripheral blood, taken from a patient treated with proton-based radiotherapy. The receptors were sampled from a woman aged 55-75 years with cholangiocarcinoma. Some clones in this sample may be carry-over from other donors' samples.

The CDR3 DNA reads TGTGCCAGCAGCCCCCCCCGAGGGAGAGGAAACCACGGTGAGCAGTTCTTC. The encoded protein is CASSPPRGRGNHGEQFF. The rearrangement links TRBV7-9 to TRBJ2-1, with D possibly being TRBD2 (5 bases). V was trimmed by 5 bases and J by 9 bases, leaving 26 bases between them. This CDR3 region has 17 residues. CDR1 and CDR2 (germline): SEHNR, FQNEAQ (reference sequence).

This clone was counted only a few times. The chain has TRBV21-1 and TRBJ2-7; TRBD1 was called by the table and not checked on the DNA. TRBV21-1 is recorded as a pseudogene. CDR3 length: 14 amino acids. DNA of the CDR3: TGTGCCACCATTCGGGACAGGAGCTCCTACGAGCAGTACTTC. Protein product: CATIRDRSSYEQYF.

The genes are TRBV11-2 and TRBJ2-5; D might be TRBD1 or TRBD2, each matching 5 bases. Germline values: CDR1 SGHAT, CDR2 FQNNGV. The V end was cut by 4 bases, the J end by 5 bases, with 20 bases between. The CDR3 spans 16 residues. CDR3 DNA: TGTGCCAGCAGCTCAGGAACGGGTGGGACCACGGAGACCCAGTACTTC. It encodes CASSSGTGGTTETQYF. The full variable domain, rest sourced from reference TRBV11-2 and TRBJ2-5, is EAGVAQSPRYKIIEKRQSVAFWCNPISGHATLYWYQQILGQGPKLLIQFQNNGVVDDSQLPKDRFSAERLKGVDSTLKIQPAKLEDSAVYLCASSSGTGGTTETQYFGPGTRLLVL.

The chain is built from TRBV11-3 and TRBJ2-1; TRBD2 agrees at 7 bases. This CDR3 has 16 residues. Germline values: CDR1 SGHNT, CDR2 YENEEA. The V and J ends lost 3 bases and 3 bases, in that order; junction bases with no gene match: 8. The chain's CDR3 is CASSFGSGGLYNEQFF. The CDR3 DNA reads TGTGCCAGCAGCTTTGGGTCGGGAGGCCTCTACAATGAGCAGTTCTTC.

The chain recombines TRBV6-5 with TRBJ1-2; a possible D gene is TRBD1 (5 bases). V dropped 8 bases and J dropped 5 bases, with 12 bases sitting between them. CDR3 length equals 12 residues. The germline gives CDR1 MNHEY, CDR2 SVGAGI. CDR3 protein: CASGTGPYGYTF. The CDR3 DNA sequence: TGTGCCAGCGGGACGGGACCGTATGGCTACACCTTC.

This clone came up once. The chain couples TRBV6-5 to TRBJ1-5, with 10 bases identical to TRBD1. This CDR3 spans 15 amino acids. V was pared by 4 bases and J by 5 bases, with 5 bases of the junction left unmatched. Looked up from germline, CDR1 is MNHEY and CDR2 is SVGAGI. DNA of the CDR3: TGTGCCAGCAGTTTTGGACAGGGGGTCGATCAGCCCCAGCATTTT. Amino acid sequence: CASSFGQGVDQPQHF.

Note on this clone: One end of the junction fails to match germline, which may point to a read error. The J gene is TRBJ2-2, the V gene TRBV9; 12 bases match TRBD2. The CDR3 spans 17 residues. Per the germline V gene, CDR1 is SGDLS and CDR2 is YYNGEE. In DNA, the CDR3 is TGCCCCAATGTCGGGCTAGCGGGAGGGCCGGTAACCGGGGAGCTGTTTTTT. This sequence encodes CPNVGLAGGPVTGELFF. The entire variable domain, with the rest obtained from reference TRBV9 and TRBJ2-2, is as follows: DSGVTQTPKHLITATGQRVTLRCSPRSGDLSVYWYQQSLDQGLQFLIQYYNGEERAKGNILERFSAQQFPDLHSELNLSSLELGDSALYFCPNVGLAGGPVTGELFFGEGSRLTVL.

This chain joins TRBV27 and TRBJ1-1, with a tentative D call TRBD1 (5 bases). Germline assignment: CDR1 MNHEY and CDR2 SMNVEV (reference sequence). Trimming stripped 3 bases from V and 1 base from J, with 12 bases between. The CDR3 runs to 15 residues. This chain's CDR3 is CASSFGGSANTEAFF. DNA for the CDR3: TGTGCCAGCAGTTTTGGGGGTTCCGCGAACACTGAAGCTTTCTTT.

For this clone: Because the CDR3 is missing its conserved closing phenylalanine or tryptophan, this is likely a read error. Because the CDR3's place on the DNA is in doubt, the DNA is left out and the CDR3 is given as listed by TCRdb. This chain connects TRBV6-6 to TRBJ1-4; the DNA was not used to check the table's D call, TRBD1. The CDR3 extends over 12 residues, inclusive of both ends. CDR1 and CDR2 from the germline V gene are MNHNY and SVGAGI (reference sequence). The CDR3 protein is CASSPPRTGRVG.

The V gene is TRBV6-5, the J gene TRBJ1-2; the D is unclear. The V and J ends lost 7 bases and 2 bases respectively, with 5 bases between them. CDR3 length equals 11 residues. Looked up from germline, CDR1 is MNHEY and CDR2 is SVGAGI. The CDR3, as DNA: TGTGCCAGCATCCGCAACTATGGCTACACCTTC. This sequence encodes CASIRNYGYTF.